The 19 T cell receptor beta chains in this list originate from one sample, sequenced in a study of blood T cell repertoires in COVID-19. TCRdb's table, derived via immunoSEQ multiplex PCR, lists solely in-frame clones and lacks some. Here the sample spans about 440,000 clones, about 92% being singletons. Specimen: PBMCs or T cells enriched from blood (not recorded which). Receptors were obtained from a man aged 18 to 29 who had recovered from COVID-19.

The chain couples TRBV24-1 to TRBJ2-5, with D perhaps TRBD1 (6 bases). The CDR3 sequence is 17 residues long. Germline assignment: CDR1 KGHDR and CDR2 SFDVKD. With 2 bases removed from V and 4 bases from J, the gap between germline ends came to 19 bases. The CDR3 region has the DNA TGTGCCACCAGTGATTCCTCGACAGGCCGCATGTCAGAGACCCAGTACTTC. Encoded protein: CATSDSSTGRMSETQYF.

V usage is TRBV7-8 and J usage is TRBJ1-3; TRBD1 is a possible D gene (6 bases). The CDR3 is made up of 16 amino acids. V lost 5 bases and J lost 0, with 14 bases in between. Germline loops: CDR1 SGHVS, CDR2 FQNEAQ. The CDR3 sequence: CASSSRGSHSGNTIYF. CDR3 DNA: TGTGCCAGCAGCAGCAGGGGCAGTCACTCTGGAAACACCATATATTTT.

The chain is built from TRBV6-1 and TRBJ2-1, with D maybe TRBD2 (5 bases). Germline assignment: CDR1 MNHNS and CDR2 SASEGT. The CDR3 is made up of 16 amino acids. V was pared by 1 base and J by 0 bases, with 10 bases between. The CDR3 loop reads CASSEERFSSYNEQFF. In nucleotides, the CDR3 is TGTGCCAGCAGTGAAGAGCGGTTCTCCTCCTACAATGAGCAGTTCTTC.

The rearrangement links TRBV4-1 to TRBJ2-7, with D maybe TRBD1 (6 bases). CDR1 is MGHRA and CDR2 is YSYEKL in the germline V gene. This CDR3 has 16 amino acids. Trimming removed 2 bases at V and 2 bases at J, with 16 bases between. CDR3 loop: CASSQPGQGPPYEQYF. Written as DNA, the CDR3 is TGCGCCAGCAGCCAACCGGGGCAGGGGCCTCCCTACGAGCAGTACTTC.

This chain links TRBV2 with TRBJ2-1, with 8 nucleotides matching TRBD2. V lost 1 base, J lost 14 bases, and 16 bases stayed unmatched. The germline gives CDR1 SNHLY, CDR2 FYNNEI. This CDR3 is 16 amino acids long. As DNA, the CDR3 is TGTGCCAGCAGTGAAGGGGTAGCGGGATTCTTGCTAGCTAAGTTCTTC. This codes for CASSEGVAGFLLAKFF.

V is TRBV30 and J is TRBJ2-2, with D tentatively TRBD1 (5 bases). The CDR3 runs to 13 residues. With 5 bases removed from V and 1 base from J, the gap between germline ends came to 8 bases. Germline values: CDR1 GTSNPN, CDR2 SVGIG (reference sequence). The CDR3 DNA is TGTGCCTGGTCTACAGGGAACACCGGGGAGCTGTTTTTT. Translating it yields CAWSTGNTGELFF. Full variable domain (rest looked up from reference TRBV30 and TRBJ2-2): SQTIHQWPATLVQPVGSPLSLECTVEGTSNPNLYWYRQAAGRGLQLLFYSVGIGQISSEVPQNLSASRPQDRQFILSSKKLLLSDSGFYLCAWSTGNTGELFFGEGSRLTVL.

The rearrangement joins TRBV19 to TRBJ1-1, with 8 positions matching TRBD1. After removal of 3 bases from V and 0 bases from J, the junction contained 9 bases not matched to a gene. Germline V gene lookup returns CDR1 LNHDA and CDR2 SQIVND (reference sequence). The CDR3 totals 17 residues. CDR3: CASSMEAGGRLNTEAFF. The CDR3 DNA reads as TGTGCCAGTAGTATGGAGGCAGGGGGCCGACTGAACACTGAAGCTTTCTTT.

The V call is TRBV11-3, the J call TRBJ1-1; 8 nucleotides match TRBD1. With V trimmed by 4 bases and J by 5 bases, 9 bases remained unmatched. The germline gives CDR1 SGHNT, CDR2 YENEEA. The CDR3 is 15 amino acids. In DNA, the CDR3 is TGTGCCAGCAGCTCAGCACAGGGGGGGACTACTGAAGCTTTCTTT. This translates into CASSSAQGGTTEAFF.

The chain employs TRBV5-1 and TRBJ1-1; perhaps TRBD1 as D (6 bases). In germline, CDR1 is SGHRS, CDR2 YFSETQ. The V and J ends lost 1 base and 4 bases respectively, with 11 bases between them. The CDR3 spans 14 residues. CDR3 region: CASSLSQGPTEAFF. The CDR3 coding sequence is TGCGCCAGCAGCTTGTCACAGGGTCCCACTGAAGCTTTCTTT.

The chain couples TRBV28 to TRBJ1-1; D unclear. The CDR3 has 14 amino acids. Germline V gene sequence: CDR1 MDHEN, CDR2 SYDVKM. With 6 bases removed from V and 1 base from J, the gap between germline ends came to 12 bases. The CDR3 here is CASRPSVANTEAFF. DNA for the CDR3: TGTGCCAGCAGACCCTCGGTCGCGAACACTGAAGCTTTCTTT. The variable domain in full, completed from reference TRBV28 and TRBJ1-1, reads DVKVTQSSRYLVKRTGEKVFLECVQDMDHENMFWYRQDPGLGLRLIYFSYDVKMKEKGDIPEGYSVSREKKERFSLILESASTNQTSMYLCASRPSVANTEAFFGQGTRLTVV.

CDR3 DNA: TGTGCCAGCAGCGTCAGCGGGCCCGGGGAGCTGTTTTTT. It codes for CASSVSGPGELFF. The V and J genes are TRBV9 and TRBJ2-2, with a possible D match to TRBD2 (6 bases). Looked up from germline, CDR1 is SGDLS and CDR2 is YYNGEE. The V and J ends lost 2 bases and 6 bases respectively, with 8 bases between them. This CDR3 contains 13 residues.

V gene TRBV7-2 combines with J gene TRBJ2-3, with 12 bases fitting TRBD2. The ends lost 0 bases at V and 5 bases at J; junction bases unmatched: 12. There are 19 residues in the CDR3. The germline V gene encodes CDR1 SGHTA and CDR2 FQGNSA. CDR3 bases: TGTGCCAGCAGCTTAGCTCTAGCGGGAGGGCCCATAGTGGAAGATACGCAGTATTTT. Amino acid sequence: CASSLALAGGPIVEDTQYF.

The gene calls are TRBV7-8 and TRBJ2-7; TRBD1 matches at 8 bases. The CDR3 has 14 residues. Germline-derived CDR1 and CDR2 are SGHVS and FQNEAQ. The J segment lost 6 bases and the V segment lost 3 bases, leaving 7 bases of the junction unmatched. CDR3 nucleotide sequence: TGTGCCAGCAGCTTCGACGGACAGGGCGGCGAGCAGTACTTC. It is translated as CASSFDGQGGEQYF.

The genes are TRBV5-5 and TRBJ1-1; D is possibly TRBD1 (6 bases). The germline V and J ends were trimmed by 0 bases and 6 bases, with 18 bases remaining between them. Germline values: CDR1 SGHKS, CDR2 YYEKEE (reference sequence). The CDR3 length is 16 residues. The CDR3: CASSLAGQGLGSEAFF. Here the CDR3 DNA reads TGTGCCAGCAGCTTGGCCGGGCAGGGGCTAGGGTCTGAAGCTTTCTTT. Full variable domain (missing parts from reference TRBV5-5 and TRBJ1-1): DAGVTQSPTHLIKTRGQQVTLRCSPISGHKSVSWYQQVLGQGPQFIFQYYEKEERGRGNFPDRFSARQFPNYSSELNVNALLLGDSALYLCASSLAGQGLGSEAFFGQGTRLTVV.

The chain recombines TRBV2 with TRBJ1-1, with D maybe TRBD1 (5 bases). The CDR3 covers 14 residues. The germline V and J ends were trimmed by 5 bases and 6 bases, with 16 bases remaining between them. From germline, CDR1 is SNHLY and CDR2 FYNNEI. The CDR3, as DNA: TGTGCCAGCAGTTCGGGGGATAGGTTGGCTGAAGCTTTCTTT. It specifies CASSSGDRLAEAFF.

The chain carries TRBV2 and TRBJ1-5; maybe TRBD1 (6 bases). V lost 5 bases, J lost 5 bases, and 16 bases lay in between. CDR3 length equals 15 residues. The V gene's germline CDR1 is SNHLY and CDR2 FYNNEI. The CDR3 loop reads CASSPGRGVYQPQHF. The CDR3 region has the DNA TGTGCCAGCAGTCCCGGCAGGGGTGTATATCAGCCCCAGCATTTT.

The chain links TRBV11-2 to TRBJ2-3, with 7 bases matching TRBD1. Germline V gives CDR1 SGHAT, CDR2 FQNNGV. V was pared by 0 bases and J by 6 bases, with 9 bases of the junction left unmatched. The CDR3 runs to 16 residues. The CDR3 nucleotides are TGTGCCAGCAGCTTAGATGGCAGGGGGTATCTGGATACGCAGTATTTT. Protein sequence: CASSLDGRGYLDTQYF.

The V gene is TRBV6-5, the J gene TRBJ2-1; D gene ambiguous. This CDR3 contains 14 residues. The germline CDR1 and CDR2 sequences are MNHEY and SVGAGI. V dropped 2 bases and J dropped 3 bases, with 8 bases sitting between them. This CDR3 reads CASSYGGGYNEQFF. CDR3 in DNA: TGTGCCAGCAGTTACGGCGGCGGCTACAATGAGCAGTTCTTC.

This clone was detected once. The chain combines TRBV2 with TRBJ1-1; D is unclear. This CDR3 has 13 amino acids. CDR1 and CDR2 from the germline V gene are SNHLY and FYNNEI. V was cut by 3 bases and J by 2 bases, with 7 bases left in between. Here the CDR3 DNA reads TGTGCCAGCAGTGAGAGTGCAAACACTGAAGCTTTCTTT. It encodes CASSESANTEAFF.